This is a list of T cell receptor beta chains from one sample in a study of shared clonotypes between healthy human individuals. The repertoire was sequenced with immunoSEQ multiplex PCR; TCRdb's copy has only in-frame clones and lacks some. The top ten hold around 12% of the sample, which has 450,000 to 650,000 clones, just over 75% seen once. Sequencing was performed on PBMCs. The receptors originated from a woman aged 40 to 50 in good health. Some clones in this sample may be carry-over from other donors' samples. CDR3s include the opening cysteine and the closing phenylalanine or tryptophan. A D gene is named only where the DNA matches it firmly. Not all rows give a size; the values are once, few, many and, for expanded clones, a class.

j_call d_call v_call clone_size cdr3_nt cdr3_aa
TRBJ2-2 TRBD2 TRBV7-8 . TGTGCCAGCAGCTTCGGGACTAGCGGGACCGGGGAGCTGTTTTTT CASSFGTSGTGELFF
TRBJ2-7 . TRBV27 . TGTGCCAGCAGTTTAACGGGGTCCTACGAGCAGTACTTC CASSLTGSYEQYF
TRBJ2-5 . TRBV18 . TGTGCCAGCTCACCACCGTACCAAGAGACCCAGTACTTC CASSPPYQETQYF
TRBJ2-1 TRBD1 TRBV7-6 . TGTGCCAGCAGCCCCCGGTGGGACAGAACCTACAATGAGCAGTTCTTC CASSPRWDRTYNEQFF
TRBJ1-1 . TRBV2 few TGTGCCAGCAGCAAGGAAGGTGGAGGGGTGACTGAAGCTTTCTTT CASSKEGGGVTEAFF
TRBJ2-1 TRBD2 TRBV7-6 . TGTGCCAGCAGCTTAGCTCGGTGGGCTAGCGGAAACAATGAGCAGTTCTTC CASSLARWASGNNEQFF
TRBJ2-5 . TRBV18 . TGTGCCAGCTCACCACAGGCAGGCCCTCTGGGAGAGACCCAGTACTTC CASSPQAGPLGETQYF
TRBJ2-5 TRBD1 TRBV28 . TGTGCCAGCAGGGGTCATGGGGTGGCAGGGGGGACCCAGTACTTC CASRGHGVAGGTQYF
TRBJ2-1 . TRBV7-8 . TGTGCCAGCAGCTCTATAGGAGCTAGCCGCTCCTACAATGAGCAGTTCTTC CASSSIGASRSYNEQFF
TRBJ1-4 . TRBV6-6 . TGTGCCAGCAGACCCGATGGGGGGGGGAATGAAAAACTGTTTTTT CASRPDGGGNEKLFF
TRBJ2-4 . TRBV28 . TGTGCCAGCTGTGGACTAGCCAAAAACATTCAGTACTTC CASCGLAKNIQYF
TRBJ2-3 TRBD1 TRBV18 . TGTGCCAGCTCACCACCGAGGGGGCGGAGCACAGATACGCAGTATTTT CASSPPRGRSTDTQYF
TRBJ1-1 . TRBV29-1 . TGCAGCGTTGGGAACAGATGGATGAACACTGAAGCTTTCTTT CSVGNRWMNTEAFF
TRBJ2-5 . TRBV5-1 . TGCGCCAGCAGCTGGGGCCCCCAAGAGACCCAGTACTTC CASSWGPQETQYF
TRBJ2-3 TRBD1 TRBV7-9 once TGTGCCAGCAGCTTGGGGACAGGGCCCCGCACAGATACGCAGTATTTT CASSLGTGPRTDTQYF
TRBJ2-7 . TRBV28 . TGTGCCAGCAGTTCTGGCGGTTTCGCCTACGAGCAGTACTTC CASSSGGFAYEQYF
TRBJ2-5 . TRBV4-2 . TGTGCCAGCAGCCAAGAAGGACGGGCCTCGACCCAGTACTTC CASSQEGRASTQYF
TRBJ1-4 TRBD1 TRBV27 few TGTGCCAGCAGTTTAAACAGGGGGCTGTCCACTAATGAAAAACTGTTTTTT CASSLNRGLSTNEKLFF
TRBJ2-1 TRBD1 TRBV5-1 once TGCGCCAGCAGCTTGGGGCAGGGGGAGTACTCCTACAATGAGCAGTTCTTC CASSLGQGEYSYNEQFF
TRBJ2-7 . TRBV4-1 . TGCGCCAGCAGCCAAGATGTGGCGTACTCCTACGAGCAGTACTTC CASSQDVAYSYEQYF
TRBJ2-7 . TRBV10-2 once TGCGCCAGCAGTGGCTGGCGGGCCAGCTCCTACGAGCAGTACTTC CASSGWRASSYEQYF
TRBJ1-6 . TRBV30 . TGTGCCTGGAGTGCCCAACCGGGAGGACCCCTCCACTTT CAWSAQPGGPLHF
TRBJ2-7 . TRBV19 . TGTGCCAGTAGGGGCCCCGCTCGGTCACAAATCGAGCAGTACTTC CASRGPARSQIEQYF
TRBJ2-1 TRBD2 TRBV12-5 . TGTGCTAGTGGTCCCCGGGGGGGCGGCGAGCAGTTCTTC CASGPRGGGEQFF
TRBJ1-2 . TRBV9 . TGTGCCAGCAGCGCGGGTCCGAACTATGGCTACACCTTC CASSAGPNYGYTF
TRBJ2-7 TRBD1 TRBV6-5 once TGTGCCAGCAGTTACTCGACAGGGGCCTACGAGCAGTACTTC CASSYSTGAYEQYF
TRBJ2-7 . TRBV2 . TGTGCCAGCAGTGAAGTAAGGGACACATCCTACGAGCAGTACTTC CASSEVRDTSYEQYF
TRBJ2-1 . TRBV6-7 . TGTGCCAGCAGTAAATCGGGAACCTCCTACAATGAGCAGTTCTTC CASSKSGTSYNEQFF
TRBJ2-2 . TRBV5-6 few TGTGCCAGCCCCTGGTTGGGGACCGGGGAGCTGTTTTTT CASPWLGTGELFF
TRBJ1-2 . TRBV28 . TGTGCCAGCAGTTTTAGGGGTCGGGGACTCCATTATGGCTACACCTTC CASSFRGRGLHYGYTF
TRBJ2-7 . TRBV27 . TGTGCCAGCAGCCCAATGGGGGCGTCCTACGAGCAGTACTTC CASSPMGASYEQYF
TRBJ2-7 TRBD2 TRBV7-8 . TGTGCCAGCAGTCAAAGCGGGAGGCGGTTGAGGGAGCAGTACTTC CASSQSGRRLREQYF
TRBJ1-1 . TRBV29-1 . TGCAGCGTTTCCGATGCGGGTGAAGCTTTCTTT CSVSDAGEAFF
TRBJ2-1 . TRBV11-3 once TGTGCCAGCAGTCGGGACTCAACCTACAATGAGCAGTTCTTC CASSRDSTYNEQFF
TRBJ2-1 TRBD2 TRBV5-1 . TGCGCCAGCAGCTCCACACCTACTAGCGGGAGTTACAATGAGCAGTTCTTC CASSSTPTSGSYNEQFF
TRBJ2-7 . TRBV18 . TGTGCCAGCTCACCACCGACGGTCTACGAGCAGTACTTC CASSPPTVYEQYF
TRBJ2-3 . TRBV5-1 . TGCGCCAGCAGCTTACAGGTGTCAGATACGCAGTATTTT CASSLQVSDTQYF
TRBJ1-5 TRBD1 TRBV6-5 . TGTGCCAGCAGGACAGGGTCGGATCAGCCCCAGCATTTT CASRTGSDQPQHF
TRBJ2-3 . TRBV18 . TGTGCCAGCTCATCCTACGCGGGTTTCGGAGATACGCAGTATTTT CASSSYAGFGDTQYF
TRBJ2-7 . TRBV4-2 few TGTGCCAGCAGCCGCGAGGACAGAACCTACGAGCAGTACTTC CASSREDRTYEQYF
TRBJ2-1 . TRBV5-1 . TGCGCCAGCACCGACCCCGGGGGCTCCTACAATGAGCAGTTCTTC CASTDPGGSYNEQFF
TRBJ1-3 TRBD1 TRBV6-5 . TGTGCCAGCAGACAGGGACAGGCCTCTGGAAACACCATATATTTT CASRQGQASGNTIYF
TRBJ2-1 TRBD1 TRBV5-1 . TGCGCCAGCAGCTCAACCGGGACAGCGTACAATGAGCAGTTCTTC CASSSTGTAYNEQFF
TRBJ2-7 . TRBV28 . TGTGCCAGCAGTTTACAGGCTCCCCGCACCATATACGAGCAGTACTTC CASSLQAPRTIYEQYF